These 25 T cell receptor beta chains were sequenced from one sample in a study of T cells in Graves' hyperthyroidism and ophthalmopathy. Template material for amplifying TCR beta CDR3 regions consisted of RNA transcripts. The primer set for the first-round RT-PCR of the TCR CDR3 was HTBI. TCRdb used MiXCR to reprocess the multiplex PCR reads, holding one entry per CDR3 protein. The sample contains about 610,000 distinct CDR3 sequences, approximately 14% of which appear only once. The sequenced sample was blood. Receptors were obtained from a woman aged 40 to 55 with Graves' ophthalmopathy.

There are many counts of this clonotype. V and J are TRBV27 and TRBJ1-5, with D hard to call. CDR3 length: 15 amino acids. CDR1 and CDR2 from the germline V gene are MNHEY and SMNVEV (reference sequence). Trimming removed 7 bases from V and 5 bases from J, with 18 bases in between. As DNA, the CDR3 is TGTGCCAGCAAAAAAATCGGGATTTCCGATCAGCCCCAGCATTTT. Its protein product is CASKKIGISDQPQHF.

Many counts were recorded for this clonotype. The chain is built from TRBV2 and TRBJ2-7; D might be TRBD1 (6 bases). Trimming stripped 8 bases from V and 4 bases from J, with 12 bases between. Per the germline V gene, CDR1 is SNHLY and CDR2 is FYNNEI. This CDR3 comprises 12 residues. This CDR3 reads CASLGTSYEQYF. The DNA of the CDR3 is TGTGCCAGCCTCGGGACATCTTACGAGCAGTACTTC.

This clonotype was found many times. The chain is built from TRBV4-2 and TRBJ2-2, with 10 nucleotides matching TRBD2. Germline values: CDR1 LGHNA, CDR2 YNFKEQ. The CDR3 consists of 19 residues. V was clipped by 1 base and J by 0 bases; unmatched bases: 8. CDR3 loop: CASSQARYGLAANTGELFF. The DNA for the CDR3 is TGTGCCAGCAGCCAAGCGAGATACGGACTAGCGGCGAACACCGGGGAGCTGTTTTTT.

The table lists this clonotype with a few counts. The chain joins TRBV18 to TRBJ2-7; D may match TRBD1 or TRBD2 (5 bases each). Germline V gene sequence: CDR1 KGHSH, CDR2 LQKENI. This CDR3 is built from 15 residues. Trimming left V 4 bases short and J 2 bases short, with 15 bases between. The CDR3 loop reads CASSRPGTEAYEQYF. The CDR3, as DNA: TGTGCCAGCTCACGCCCCGGGACGGAGGCCTACGAGCAGTACTTC.

V usage is TRBV9 and J usage is TRBJ2-5; TRBD1 agrees at 11 bases. Germline trimming cut 4 bases from V and 3 bases from J; bases unmatched to any gene: 5. The V gene's germline CDR1 is SGDLS and CDR2 YYNGEE. The CDR3 consists of 15 residues. Here the CDR3 reads CASSRGQGAKETQYF. The CDR3 DNA is TGTGCCAGCAGCAGAGGACAGGGGGCTAAAGAGACCCAGTACTTC.

V and J are TRBV7-9 and TRBJ1-3; maybe TRBD1 (5 bases). Per the germline V gene, CDR1 is SEHNR and CDR2 is FQNEAQ (reference sequence). The CDR3 is 15 amino acids. The V end was cut by 5 bases, the J end by 0 bases, with 11 bases between. The CDR3 DNA sequence: TGTGCCAGCAGCCCTGGGACGTCCTCTGGAAACACCATATATTTT. Protein sequence: CASSPGTSSGNTIYF.

This clonotype has at least ten counts. This chain uses TRBV7-2 with TRBJ1-5; no clear D. Deletions cut 1 base from V and 3 bases from J, with 7 bases between. This CDR3 is 14 amino acids long. The germline V gene encodes CDR1 SGHTA and CDR2 FQGNSA. The CDR3 DNA sequence: TGTGCCAGCAGCTTAGAATGGCCCAATCAGCCCCAGCATTTT. It is translated as CASSLEWPNQPQHF. The whole variable domain, filled in from reference TRBV7-2 and TRBJ1-5, reads GAGVSQSPSNKVTEKGKDVELRCDPISGHTALYWYRQSLGQGLEFLIYFQGNSAPDKSGLPSDRFSAERTGGSVSTLTIQRTQQEDSAVYLCASSLEWPNQPQHFGDGTRLSIL.

The table lists this clonotype with many counts. The rearrangement links TRBV20-1 to TRBJ1-6, with a weak D call TRBD1 (5 bases). The CDR3 is 13 residues long. CDR1 is DFQATT, CDR2 SNEGSKA, per germline (reference sequence). V lost 3 bases and J lost 9, with 12 bases in between. In DNA, the CDR3 is TGCAGTGCTAGGGAGGGGAGGGTTTCACCCCTCCACTTT. Its translation: CSAREGRVSPLHF.

This clonotype came up many times. This sequence joins TRBV19 and TRBJ1-2; D unresolved. Trimming took 1 base from V and 2 from J, leaving 8 bases between them. This CDR3 spans 14 amino acids. Germline V lookup: CDR1 LNHDA, CDR2 SQIVND (reference sequence). CDR3 amino acids: CASSIVGSNYGYTF. Here the CDR3 DNA reads TGTGCCAGTAGTATAGTAGGGAGCAACTATGGCTACACCTTC.

In this sample, this clonotype turned up many times. This chain connects TRBV9 to TRBJ2-7; 7 bases line up with TRBD1. This CDR3 has 14 residues. Germline CDR1 SGDLS, CDR2 YYNGEE. After removal of 3 bases from V and 0 bases from J, the junction contained 3 bases not matched to a gene. The CDR3 region is CASSGRDSSYEQYF. The CDR3 DNA reads as TGTGCCAGCAGCGGCCGGGACAGCTCCTACGAGCAGTACTTC.

The rearrangement uses TRBV5-1 and TRBJ1-1; no reliable D call. The CDR3 spans 13 residues. Deletions cut 0 bases from V and 9 bases from J, with 12 bases between. The germline V gene encodes CDR1 SGHRS and CDR2 YFSETQ. CDR3 sequence: CASSLDGEGKAFF. As DNA, the CDR3 is TGCGCCAGCAGCTTGGATGGGGAGGGTAAAGCTTTCTTT.

Many counts were recorded for this clonotype. The rearrangement joins TRBV28 to TRBJ2-7; D remains ambiguous. This CDR3 is built from 11 residues. Trimming shortened V by 6 bases and J by 6 bases, and 9 bases separated the two germline ends. CDR1 is MDHEN, CDR2 SYDVKM, per germline. Written as DNA, the CDR3 is TGTGCCAGCAGCCTAATGTCCGAGCAGTACTTC. Translation gives CASSLMSEQYF. The entire variable domain, with the rest obtained from reference TRBV28 and TRBJ2-7, is as follows: DVKVTQSSRYLVKRTGEKVFLECVQDMDHENMFWYRQDPGLGLRLIYFSYDVKMKEKGDIPEGYSVSREKKERFSLILESASTNQTSMYLCASSLMSEQYFGPGTRLTVT.

The rearrangement joins TRBV2 to TRBJ2-6, with 10 bases fitting TRBD1. From germline, CDR1 is SNHLY and CDR2 FYNNEI. The CDR3 runs to 16 residues. The trim removed 7 bases at V and 0 bases at J, leaving 3 bases unmatched. CDR3 protein: CASTRQGASGANVLTF. CDR3 nucleotides: TGTGCCAGCACCCGACAGGGGGCCTCTGGGGCCAACGTCCTGACTTTC.

V is TRBV19 and J is TRBJ1-1, with D maybe TRBD1 (5 bases). This CDR3 is 14 amino acids long. The germline V gene has CDR1 LNHDA and CDR2 SQIVND (reference sequence). V lost 3 bases and J lost 10, with 18 bases in between. The CDR3 region is CASSIIGTGKGAFF. CDR3 in DNA: TGTGCCAGTAGTATCATTGGTACAGGAAAGGGAGCTTTCTTT. Full variable domain (outside the CDR3, taken from reference TRBV19 and TRBJ1-1): DGGITQSPKYLFRKEGQNVTLSCEQNLNHDAMYWYRQDPGQGLRLIYYSQIVNDFQKGDIAEGYSVSREKKESFPLTVTSAQKNPTAFYLCASSIIGTGKGAFFGQGTRLTVV.

The chain has TRBV29-1 and TRBJ1-1; 12 bases are shared with TRBD1. CDR3 size: 14 residues. J was trimmed by 6 bases and V by 4 bases; bases with no gene match: 6. The germline gives CDR1 SQVTM, CDR2 ANQGSEA. Here the CDR3 reads CSVVRDRGLAEAFF. The CDR3 DNA reads TGCAGCGTTGTCCGGGACAGGGGGCTGGCTGAAGCTTTCTTT.

This clonotype was recorded many times. The chain joins TRBV11-3 to TRBJ1-2, with 8 bases lining up with TRBD1. Germline-derived CDR1 and CDR2 are SGHNT and YENEEA. This CDR3 has 13 amino acids. Unmatched junction bases numbered 3, after V lost 7 bases and J lost 2 bases. CDR3 DNA: TGTGCCAGCACCGGGACAGGCAACTATGGCTACACCTTC. As protein: CASTGTGNYGYTF.

V is TRBV5-1 and J is TRBJ1-2; D possibly corresponds to TRBD1 (5 bases). The CDR3 loop spans 12 amino acids. Germline V CDR1 and CDR2: SGHRS, YFSETQ. The V gene lost 4 bases and the J gene lost 6 bases, with 10 bases spanning the gap. CDR3 in DNA: TGCGCCAGCAGCACTACGGACAATGGCTACACCTTC. It encodes CASSTTDNGYTF.

This clonotype was detected a few times. This chain connects TRBV12-5 to TRBJ1-1; 7 nucleotides agree with TRBD1. Per the germline V gene, CDR1 is LGHNT and CDR2 is FRNRAP. The CDR3 length is 14 residues. J was trimmed by 8 bases and V by 2 bases; bases with no gene match: 8. The CDR3 nucleotides read TGTGCTAGTGGTTTGTATCCCGGGACAGCCGAAGCTTTCTTT. Translation: CASGLYPGTAEAFF.

This clonotype occurred many times. The genes are TRBV20-1 and TRBJ2-7; no reliable D call. This CDR3 spans 15 amino acids. Trimming left V 0 bases short and J 0 bases short, with 12 bases between. Germline V gene lookup returns CDR1 DFQATT and CDR2 SNEGSKA (reference sequence). In DNA, the CDR3 is TGCAGTGCTAGAGATCTTCGAAAGAACTCCTACGAGCAGTACTTC. Amino acid sequence: CSARDLRKNSYEQYF.

This clonotype was detected many times. V gene TRBV10-3 combines with J gene TRBJ2-3; D not certain. This CDR3 is built from 14 residues. V was trimmed by 11 bases and J by 0 bases, leaving 15 bases between them. Germline V gives CDR1 ENHRY, CDR2 SYGVKD. CDR3 coding DNA: TGTGCCTCCGCCTATAGTGTTAGCACAGATACGCAGTATTTT. Its translation: CASAYSVSTDTQYF.

This clonotype was recorded many times. The CDR3 bases are TGTGCCAGCAGTGCCGGGATTCCGAACACTGAAGCTTTCTTT. Translated: CASSAGIPNTEAFF. The V gene is TRBV6-1, the J gene TRBJ1-1; unclear D gene. There are 14 residues in the CDR3. CDR1 and CDR2 (germline): MNHNS, SASEGT. V lost 4 bases and J lost 1, with 10 bases in between.

Many counts were recorded for this clonotype. CDR3 DNA sequence: TGTGCCTGGAGTGTGGCGGGAGGGGTGTTGAGAGAGACCCAGTACTTC. This gives the protein CAWSVAGGVLRETQYF. The chain recombines TRBV30 with TRBJ2-5; 9 positions agree with TRBD2. The germline CDR1 and CDR2 sequences are GTSNPN and SVGIG (reference sequence). The V gene end was trimmed by 0 bases and the J gene end by 4 bases; junction bases not matched to a gene: 9. The CDR3 loop spans 16 amino acids.

This clonotype was detected ten times or more. The rearrangement links TRBV7-9 to TRBJ2-5; possibly TRBD1 for D (6 bases). There are 14 residues in the CDR3. CDR1 and CDR2 from the germline V gene are SEHNR and FQNEAQ (reference sequence). Trimming took 3 bases from V and 6 from J, leaving 14 bases between them. CDR3 sequence: CASSLQSQGKTQYF. For the CDR3, the DNA is TGTGCCAGCAGCTTGCAGTCCCAGGGGAAGACCCAGTACTTC.

The CDR3 region is CASSQGVLGRGSSGARYEQYF. As DNA, the CDR3 is TGTGCCAGCAGCCAAGGGGTACTAGGACGGGGCTCTAGCGGAGCCCGTTACGAGCAGTACTTC. This rearrangement joins TRBV14 to TRBJ2-7, with 7 bases lining up with TRBD2. The CDR3 spans 21 residues. The trim removed 1 base at V and 4 bases at J, leaving 25 bases unmatched. Germline CDR1 reads SGHDN; CDR2 reads FVKESK.

The chain carries TRBV24-1 and TRBJ2-5; tentatively, D is TRBD1 (6 bases). Germline V lookup: CDR1 KGHDR, CDR2 SFDVKD. The V end was cut by 3 bases, the J end by 4 bases, with 14 bases between. The CDR3 loop spans 15 amino acids. CDR3 nucleotide sequence: TGTGCCACCAGTGATCCTACAGGGTTCGGAGAGACCCAGTACTTC. Translated, it gives CATSDPTGFGETQYF.